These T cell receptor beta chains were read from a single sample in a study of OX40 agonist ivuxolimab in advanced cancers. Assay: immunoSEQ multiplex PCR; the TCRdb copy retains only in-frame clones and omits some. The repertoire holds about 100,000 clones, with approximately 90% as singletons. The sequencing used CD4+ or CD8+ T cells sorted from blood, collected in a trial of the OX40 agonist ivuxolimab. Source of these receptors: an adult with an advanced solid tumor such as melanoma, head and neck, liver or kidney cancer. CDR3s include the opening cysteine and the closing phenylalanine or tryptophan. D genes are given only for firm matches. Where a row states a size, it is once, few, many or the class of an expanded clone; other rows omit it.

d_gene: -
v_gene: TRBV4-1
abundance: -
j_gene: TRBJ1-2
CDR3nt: TGCGCCAGCAGCCACCGAGACAGAGCTGACTATGGCTACACCTTC
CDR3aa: CASSHRDRADYGYTF

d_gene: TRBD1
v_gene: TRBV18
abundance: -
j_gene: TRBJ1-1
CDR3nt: TGTGCCAGCTCACGGGACAGATCGAACACTGAAGCTTTCTTT
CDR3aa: CASSRDRSNTEAFF

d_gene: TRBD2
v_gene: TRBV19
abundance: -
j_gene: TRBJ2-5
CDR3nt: TGTGCCAGTAGTAAAGGGACTAGCGGAGACCCGATACTCGAGACCCAGTACTTC
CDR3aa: CASSKGTSGDPILETQYF

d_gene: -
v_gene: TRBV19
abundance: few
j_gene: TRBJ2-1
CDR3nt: TGTGCCAGCGGGACGTTTTCCTACAATGAGCAGTTCTTC
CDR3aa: CASGTFSYNEQFF

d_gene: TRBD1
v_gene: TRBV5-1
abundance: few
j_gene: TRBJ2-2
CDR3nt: TGCGCCAGCAGCTTCGGGACAGGGGTTTTCGGGGAGCTGTTTTTT
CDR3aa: CASSFGTGVFGELFF

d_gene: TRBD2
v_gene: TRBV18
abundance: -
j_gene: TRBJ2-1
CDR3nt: TGTGCCAGCTCACTCACCAGGGGAGCGGGAGGTAACAATGAGCAGTTCTTC
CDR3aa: CASSLTRGAGGNNEQFF

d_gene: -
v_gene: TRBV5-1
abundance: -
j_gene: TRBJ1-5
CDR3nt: TGCGCCAGCAGCCCCGGGGGGGGGACCAATCAGCCCCAGCATTTT
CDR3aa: CASSPGGGTNQPQHF

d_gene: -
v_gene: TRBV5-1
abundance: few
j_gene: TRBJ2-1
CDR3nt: TGCGCCAGCAGCTTGGGCCAGTCCTACAATGAGCAGTTCTTC
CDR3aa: CASSLGQSYNEQFF

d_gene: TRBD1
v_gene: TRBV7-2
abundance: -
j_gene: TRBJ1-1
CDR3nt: TGTGCCAGCAGCCGTGACAGGGGTGAAGCTTTCTTT
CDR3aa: CASSRDRGEAFF

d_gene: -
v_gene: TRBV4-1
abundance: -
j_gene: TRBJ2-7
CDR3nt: TGCGCCAGCAGCCGGACGGGGGAGGGGGCAGGGTTGTACTTC
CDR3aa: CASSRTGEGAGLYF

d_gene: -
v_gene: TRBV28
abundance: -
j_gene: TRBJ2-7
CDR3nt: TGTGCCAGCAGTTTGCAGGTGTCCTACGAGCAGTACTTC
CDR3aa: CASSLQVSYEQYF

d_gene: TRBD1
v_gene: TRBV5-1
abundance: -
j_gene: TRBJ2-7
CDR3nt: TGCGCCAGCAGCTTGGCGACAGGGGGCTTCTACGAGCAGTACTTC
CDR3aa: CASSLATGGFYEQYF

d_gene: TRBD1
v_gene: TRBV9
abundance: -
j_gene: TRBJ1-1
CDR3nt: TGTGCCAGCAGCCTGACAGGGGACACTGAAGCTTTCTTT
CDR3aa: CASSLTGDTEAFF

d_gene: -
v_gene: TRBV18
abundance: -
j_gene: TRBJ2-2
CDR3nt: TGTGCCAGCTCACCACGAATCCCCGGGGAGCTGTTTTTT
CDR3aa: CASSPRIPGELFF

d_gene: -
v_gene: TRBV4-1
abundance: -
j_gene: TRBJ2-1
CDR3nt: TGCGCCAGCAGCCAGGCGGGCGGGGAAGGGAATGAGCAGTTCTTC
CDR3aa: CASSQAGGEGNEQFF

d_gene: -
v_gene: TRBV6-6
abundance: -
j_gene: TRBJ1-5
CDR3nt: TGTGCCAGCGGACAATTTTTGCAGGGGCCGAATCAGCCCCAGCATTTT
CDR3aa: CASGQFLQGPNQPQHF

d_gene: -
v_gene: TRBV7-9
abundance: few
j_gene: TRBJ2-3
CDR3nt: TGTGCCAGCAGCGCTGGACTACACCGTTTCACAGATACGCAGTATTTT
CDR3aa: CASSAGLHRFTDTQYF

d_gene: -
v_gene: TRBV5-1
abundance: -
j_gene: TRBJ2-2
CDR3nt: TGCGCCAGCAGCTTGGATTTGGCCGCATCGAACACCGGGGAGCTGTTTTTT
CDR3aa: CASSLDLAASNTGELFF

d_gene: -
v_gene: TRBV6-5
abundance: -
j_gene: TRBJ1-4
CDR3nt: TGTGCCAGCAGTTACTATCTAGGCGGGGAAAAACTGTTTTTT
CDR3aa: CASSYYLGGEKLFF

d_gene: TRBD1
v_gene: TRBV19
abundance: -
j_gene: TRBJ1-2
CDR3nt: TGTGCCAGTAGTATAGGTTGGCAGGGGGCCTATGGCTACACCTTC
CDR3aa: CASSIGWQGAYGYTF

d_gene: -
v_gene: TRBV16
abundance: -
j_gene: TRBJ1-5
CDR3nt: TGTGCCAGCAGCCGAGAGGGGGGGCAGCCCCAGCATTTT
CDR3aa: CASSREGGQPQHF

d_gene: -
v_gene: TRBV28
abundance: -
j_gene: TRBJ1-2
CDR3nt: TGCGCCAGCAGTATACGAGAAGCCTATGGCTACACCTTC
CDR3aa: CASSIREAYGYTF

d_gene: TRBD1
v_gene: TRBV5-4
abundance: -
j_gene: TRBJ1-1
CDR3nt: TGTGCCAGCAGCAATACAATCGACAGGGGCCCATCGGCTTTCTTT
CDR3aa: CASSNTIDRGPSAFF

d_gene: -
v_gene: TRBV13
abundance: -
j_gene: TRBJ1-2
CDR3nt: TGTGCCAGCAGCTTAGGTCCAGGAGGAGGTGGCTACACCTTC
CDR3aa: CASSLGPGGGGYTF

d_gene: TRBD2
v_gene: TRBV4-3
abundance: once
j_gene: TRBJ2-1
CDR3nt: TGCGCCAGCAGCCAAGGGACTAGCGGCTACAATGAGCAGTTCTTC
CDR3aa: CASSQGTSGYNEQFF

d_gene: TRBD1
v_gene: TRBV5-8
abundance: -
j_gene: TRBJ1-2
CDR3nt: TGTGCCAGCAGCCCAGACAGGGCCTATGGCTACACCTTC
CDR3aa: CASSPDRAYGYTF

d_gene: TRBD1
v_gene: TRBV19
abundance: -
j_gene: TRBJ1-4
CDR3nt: TGTGCCAGTAGTCCCCGGGACAGGGGGGCAACTAATGAAAAACTGTTTTTT
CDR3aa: CASSPRDRGATNEKLFF

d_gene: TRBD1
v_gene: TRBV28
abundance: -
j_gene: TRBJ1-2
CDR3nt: TGTGCCAGCAGTACTCACAGGGGTAGTTATGGCTACACCTTC
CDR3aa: CASSTHRGSYGYTF

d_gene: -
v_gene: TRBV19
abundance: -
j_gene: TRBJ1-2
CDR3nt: TGTGCCAGTAGTATCCATCGGGTGGAAGAAGTAAGTGGCTACACCTTC
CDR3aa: CASSIHRVEEVSGYTF

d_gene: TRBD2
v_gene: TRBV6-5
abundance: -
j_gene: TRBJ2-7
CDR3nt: TGTGCCAGCAGTTACTCGGGGACTACCTCCTACGAGCAGTACTTC
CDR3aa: CASSYSGTTSYEQYF

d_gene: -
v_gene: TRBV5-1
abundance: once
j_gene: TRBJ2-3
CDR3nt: TGCGCCAGCAGCTTTGGGGGAGGCACAGATACGCAGTATTTT
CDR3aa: CASSFGGGTDTQYF

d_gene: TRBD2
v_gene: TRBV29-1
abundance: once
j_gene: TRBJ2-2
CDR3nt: TGCAGCGTTGAAAAGACTAGCGGGAGAGCGAACACCGGGGAGCTGTTTTTT
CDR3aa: CSVEKTSGRANTGELFF

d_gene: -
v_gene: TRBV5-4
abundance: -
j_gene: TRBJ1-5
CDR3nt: TGTGCCAGCAGCTTGGGATGGGGGCGCGGGGGCAATCAGCCCCAGCATTTT
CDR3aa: CASSLGWGRGGNQPQHF

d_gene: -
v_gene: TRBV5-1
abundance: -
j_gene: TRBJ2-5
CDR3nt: TGCGCCAGCAGCTTGGCCCCTCATGGGGGAGGTATGGAGACCCAGTACTTC
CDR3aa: CASSLAPHGGGMETQYF

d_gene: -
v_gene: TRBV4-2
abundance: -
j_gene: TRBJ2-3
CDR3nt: TGTGCCAGCGCTCCGACAGGGAAAGAAGCGGGTACGCAGTATTTT
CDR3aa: CASAPTGKEAGTQYF

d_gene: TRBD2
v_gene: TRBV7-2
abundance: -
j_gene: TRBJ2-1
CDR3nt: TGTGCCAGCAGCCCGGGACTAGTGAACAATGAGCAGTTCTTC
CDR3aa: CASSPGLVNNEQFF

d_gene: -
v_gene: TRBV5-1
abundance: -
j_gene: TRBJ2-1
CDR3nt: TGCGCCAGCAGCTTGGGTCACAATGAGCAGTTCTTC
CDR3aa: CASSLGHNEQFF

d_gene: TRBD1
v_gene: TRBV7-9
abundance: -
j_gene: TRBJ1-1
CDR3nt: TGTGCCAGCAGCTCAGGGACAGAGAGTCAAGCTTTCTTT
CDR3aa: CASSSGTESQAFF

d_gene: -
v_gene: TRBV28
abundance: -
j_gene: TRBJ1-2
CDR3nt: TGTGCCAGCAGTTTAACGGGGGTCGTTTACACCTTC
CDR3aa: CASSLTGVVYTF

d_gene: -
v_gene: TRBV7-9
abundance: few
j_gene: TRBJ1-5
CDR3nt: TGTGCCAGCAGCTTGGACCGGGACCCACAGCCCCAGCATTTT
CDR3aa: CASSLDRDPQPQHF

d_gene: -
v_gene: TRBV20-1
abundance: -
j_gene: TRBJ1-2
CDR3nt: TGCAGTGCTACTTCAAGGGATGGCTACACCTTC
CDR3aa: CSATSRDGYTF

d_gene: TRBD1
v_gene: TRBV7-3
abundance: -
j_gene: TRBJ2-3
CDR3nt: TGTGCCAGCAGCTTACTGGGACAGAGCACAGATACGCAGTATTTT
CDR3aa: CASSLLGQSTDTQYF

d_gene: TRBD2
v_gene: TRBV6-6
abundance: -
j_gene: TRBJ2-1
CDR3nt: TGTGCCAGCAGTTTCGAGCGGGGTTCCTACAATGAGCAGTTCTTC
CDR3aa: CASSFERGSYNEQFF

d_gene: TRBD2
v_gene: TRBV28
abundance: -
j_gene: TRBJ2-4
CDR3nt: TGTGCCAGCAGTTTATTAGAGCCCGGGAGGGCCAAAAACATTCAGTACTTC
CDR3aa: CASSLLEPGRAKNIQYF

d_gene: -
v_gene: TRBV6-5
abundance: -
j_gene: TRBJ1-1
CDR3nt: TGTGCCAGCAGTTACGTACAGAGTAACACTGAAGCTTTCTTT
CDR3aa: CASSYVQSNTEAFF

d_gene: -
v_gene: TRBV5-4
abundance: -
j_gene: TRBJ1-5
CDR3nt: TGTGCCAGCAGCTTGGGGCATAGCAATCAGCCCCAGCATTTT
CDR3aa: CASSLGHSNQPQHF

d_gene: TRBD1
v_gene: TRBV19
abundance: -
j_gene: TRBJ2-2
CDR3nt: TGTGCCAGTAGTATTTGGACAGGGGCCGGGGAGCTGTTTTTT
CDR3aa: CASSIWTGAGELFF